This T cell receptor (beta chain) was identified during a study of metastatic and nonmetastatic thyroid tumors. Trimming removed 5 bases from V and 2 bases from J, with 14 bases in between. Germline V gene lookup returns CDR1 SGHAT and CDR2 FQNNGV. The CDR3 loop spans 15 amino acids. None of the patients had undergone any treatment ahead of thyroid surgery. This clone was counted at least ten times. TCRdb reprocessed the PCR reads via MiXCR. Among about 13,000 clones, 20% to 25% were seen once, and the ten largest hold 3.6%. This sequence was found in a female donor with papillary thyroid cancer or a benign thyroid nodule (not recorded which). Some clones in this sample may be carry-over from other donors' samples. This sequence joins TRBV11-2 and TRBJ2-3; D possibly corresponds to TRBD2 (6 bases). Sequenced sample: blood. DNA for the CDR3: TGTGCCAGCAGCAATTCCGGAGGGGACACAGATACGCAGTATTTT. Amino acid sequence: CASSNSGGDTDTQYF.